What follows are 9 T cell receptor beta chains derived from one specimen sequenced in a study of T cell responses to AZD1222 COVID-19 vaccine (dated by TCRdb to 2020 to 2023). The time point label, as the study defines it: baseline before first vaccination. The library relied on the immunoSEQ multiplex PCR assay. The immuneACCESS repertoire file appears here via TCRdb, limited to in-frame rearrangements. These files lack a portion of the clones; in checked studies, under half of the deficit traces to unresolved V genes, and the cause of the others is not known. This sample comprises some 150,000 clones, around nine tenths of them detected only once. The ten largest clonotypes hold 3% to 4.5% of the sample. Sequenced material: peripheral blood, taken on day 0 of AZD1222 vaccination. These receptors were obtained from an adult in good health.

This clone was found once. The CDR3, as DNA: TGTGCCAGTAGTATCTCGGACACGCCTCGGGACGAGCAGTACTTC. Protein product: CASSISDTPRDEQYF. The chain carries TRBV19 and TRBJ2-7, with D possibly matching TRBD1 (5 bases). V dropped 3 bases and J dropped 5 bases, with 17 bases sitting between them. Germline CDR1 reads LNHDA; CDR2 reads SQIVND (reference sequence). This CDR3 has 15 residues.

This sequence joins TRBV6-1 and TRBJ2-3; 12 bases align to TRBD2. Germline loops: CDR1 MNHNS, CDR2 SASEGT. V trimming: 2 bases; J trimming: 5 bases; junction bases outside the gene matches: 2. This CDR3 has 15 residues. The CDR3 DNA sequence: TGTGCCAGCAGTGAACTAGCGGGAGGGGTAGATACGCAGTATTTT. This translates into CASSELAGGVDTQYF.

The CDR3 DNA is TGTGCCAGCAGCTTGACTAGCGGGAACTTATATGAGCAGTTCTTC. Translation gives CASSLTSGNLYEQFF. The chain links TRBV7-7 to TRBJ2-1; TRBD2 matches 11 bases. The CDR3 has 15 residues. The germline gives CDR1 SSHAT, CDR2 FNYEAQ (reference sequence). V lost 3 bases to trimming and J lost 8 bases; unmatched junction nucleotides: 6.

This clone has more than one count but fewer than ten. The chain recombines TRBV6-2 or TRBV6-3 with TRBJ1-1; 7 positions agree with TRBD1. J gave up 0 bases and V 4 bases, and 5 bases lay outside the gene matches. Germline assignment: CDR1 MNHEY and CDR2 SVGEGT. This CDR3 is 15 amino acids long. The CDR3 here is CASSSHRGMNTEAFF. CDR3 nucleotide sequence: TGTGCCAGCAGTTCCCACAGGGGAATGAACACTGAAGCTTTCTTT.

This sequence joins TRBV30 and TRBJ1-2; D is perhaps TRBD1 (5 bases). From germline, CDR1 is GTSNPN and CDR2 SVGIG (reference sequence). Trimming pared 4 bases from V and 7 bases from J, leaving 22 bases between. The CDR3 covers 15 residues. This CDR3 reads CAWTRQISRTSGYTF. CDR3 sequence (DNA): TGTGCCTGGACCAGACAGATCTCGAGAACTAGTGGCTACACCTTC. Supplemented by reference TRBV30 and TRBJ1-2, the full variable domain reads SQTIHQWPATLVQPVGSPLSLECTVEGTSNPNLYWYRQAAGRGLQLLFYSVGIGQISSEVPQNLSASRPQDRQFILSSKKLLLSDSGFYLCAWTRQISRTSGYTFGSGTRLTVV.

This clone showed up just once. This chain connects TRBV6-2 or TRBV6-3 to TRBJ1-1; D is possibly TRBD1 (6 bases). Trimming stripped 5 bases from V and 1 base from J, with 20 bases between. This CDR3 contains 17 residues. Germline CDR1 MNHEY, CDR2 SVGEGT. In nucleotides, the CDR3 is TGTGCCAGCAGTCACACAACAGGGATCTCCACGAACACTGAAGCTTTCTTT. Encoded protein: CASSHTTGISTNTEAFF.

V is TRBV4-2 and J is TRBJ1-2; D remains unclear. Trimming shortened V by 1 base and J by 8 bases, and 8 bases separated the two germline ends. In germline, CDR1 is LGHNA, CDR2 YNFKEQ. The CDR3 sequence is 12 residues long. CDR3 in amino acids: CASSQGGPGYTF. CDR3 in DNA: TGTGCCAGCAGCCAAGGAGGACCGGGCTACACCTTC.

This clone was detected only once. The V call is TRBV11-2, the J call TRBJ1-5, with TRBD1 matching over 10 bases. The CDR3 sequence is 16 residues long. Germline V CDR1 and CDR2: SGHAT, FQNNGV. V shed 5 bases and J 1 base; nucleotides not matched to a gene: 5. Written as DNA, the CDR3 is TGTGCCAGCAGCCTTGGGACAGGGGAAAGCAATCAGCCCCAGCATTTT. Its translation: CASSLGTGESNQPQHF.

The CDR3 here is CASRPSGEGIAYEQYF. The CDR3 coding sequence is TGCGCCAGCAGGCCGAGCGGGGAGGGTATCGCCTACGAGCAGTACTTC. The chain uses TRBV5-1 and TRBJ2-7, with 7 bases fitting TRBD2. Per germline, CDR1 SGHRS and CDR2 YFSETQ. The CDR3 extends over 16 amino acids. V dropped 5 bases and J dropped 2; count of bases not matched to a gene: 13. Variable domain in full (rest from reference TRBV5-1 and TRBJ2-7): KAGVTQTPRYLIKTRGQQVTLSCSPISGHRSVSWYQQTPGQGLQFLFEYFSETQRNKGNFPGRFSGRQFSNSRSEMNVSTLELGDSALYLCASRPSGEGIAYEQYFGPGTRLTVT.